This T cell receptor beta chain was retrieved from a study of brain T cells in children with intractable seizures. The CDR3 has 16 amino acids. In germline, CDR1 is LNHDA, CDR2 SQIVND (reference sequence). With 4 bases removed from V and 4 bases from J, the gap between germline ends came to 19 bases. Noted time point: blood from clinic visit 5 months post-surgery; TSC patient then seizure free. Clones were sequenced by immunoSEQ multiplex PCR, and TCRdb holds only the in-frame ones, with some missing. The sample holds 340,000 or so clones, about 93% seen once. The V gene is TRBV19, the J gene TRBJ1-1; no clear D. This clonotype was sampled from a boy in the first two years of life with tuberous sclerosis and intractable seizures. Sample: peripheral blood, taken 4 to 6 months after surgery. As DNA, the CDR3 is TGTGCCAGTAGTACGGACGGAGAAGAATTGGGCACTGAAGCTTTCTTT. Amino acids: CASSTDGEELGTEAFF.